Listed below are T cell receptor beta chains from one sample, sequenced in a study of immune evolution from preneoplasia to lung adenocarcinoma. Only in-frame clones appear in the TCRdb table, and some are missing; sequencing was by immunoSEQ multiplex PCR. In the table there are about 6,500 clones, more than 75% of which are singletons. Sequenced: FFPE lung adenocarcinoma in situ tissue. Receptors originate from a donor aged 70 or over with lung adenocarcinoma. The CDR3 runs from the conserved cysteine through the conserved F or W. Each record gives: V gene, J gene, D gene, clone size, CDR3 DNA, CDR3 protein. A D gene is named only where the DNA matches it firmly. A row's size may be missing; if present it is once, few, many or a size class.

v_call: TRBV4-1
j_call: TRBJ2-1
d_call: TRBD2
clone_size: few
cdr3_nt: TGCGCCAGCAGCCTTACTAGCGGGACTTACAATGAGCAGTTCTTC
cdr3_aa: CASSLTSGTYNEQFF

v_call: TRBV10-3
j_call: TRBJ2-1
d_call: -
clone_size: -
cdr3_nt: TGTGCCATCAGTGAATGGGAAGGGGGCAATGAGCAGTTCTTC
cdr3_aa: CAISEWEGGNEQFF

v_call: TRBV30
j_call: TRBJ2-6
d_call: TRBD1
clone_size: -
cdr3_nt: TGTGCCTGGAGTCAGGGGGCAATCTCTGGGGCCAACGTCCTGACTTTC
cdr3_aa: CAWSQGAISGANVLTF

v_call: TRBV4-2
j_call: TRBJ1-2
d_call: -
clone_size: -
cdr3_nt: TGTGCCAGCAGCCAAGATCGGGGGCAAAGGAGGGGCTACACCTTC
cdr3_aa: CASSQDRGQRRGYTF

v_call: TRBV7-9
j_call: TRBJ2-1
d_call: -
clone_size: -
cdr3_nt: TGTGCCAGCAGCTCGGACTGGAGCCAGTTCTTC
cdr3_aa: CASSSDWSQFF

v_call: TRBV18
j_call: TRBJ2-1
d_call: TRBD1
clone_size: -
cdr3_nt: TGTGCCAGCTCATCAGAGGGACAGATCAACAATGAGCAGTTCTTC
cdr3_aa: CASSSEGQINNEQFF

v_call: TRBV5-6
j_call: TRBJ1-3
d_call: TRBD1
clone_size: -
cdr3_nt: TGTGCCAGCAGCCACCAGGGGGTTCTCTCTGGAAACACCATATATTTT
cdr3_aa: CASSHQGVLSGNTIYF

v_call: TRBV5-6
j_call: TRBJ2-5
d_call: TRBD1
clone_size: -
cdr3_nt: TGTGCCAGCAGCCGGGGCACCGGGACAGACCCCCGGGAGACCCAGTACTTC
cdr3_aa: CASSRGTGTDPRETQYF

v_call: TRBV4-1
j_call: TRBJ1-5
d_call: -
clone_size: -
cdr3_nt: TGCGCCAGCAGTCAAGATTGGGCACTGGGTCAGCCCCAGCATTTT
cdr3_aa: CASSQDWALGQPQHF

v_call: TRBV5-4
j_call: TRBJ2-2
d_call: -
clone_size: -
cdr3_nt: TGTGCCAGCAGCACGAAGCGGGCTAACACCGGGGAGCTGTTTTTT
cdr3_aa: CASSTKRANTGELFF

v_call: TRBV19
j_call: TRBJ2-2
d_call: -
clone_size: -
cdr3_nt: TGTGCCAGTAGTATTTCGGGCGGGAACACCGGGGAGCTGTTTTTT
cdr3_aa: CASSISGGNTGELFF

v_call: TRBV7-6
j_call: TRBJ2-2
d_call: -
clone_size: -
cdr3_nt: TGTGCCAGCAGCTTAGTAGGACGGGGGCACGGGGAGCTGTTTTTT
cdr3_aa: CASSLVGRGHGELFF

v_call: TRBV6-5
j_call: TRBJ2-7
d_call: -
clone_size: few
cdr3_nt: TGTGCCAGCAGTTACTCGAGTGGCAGCTCCTACGAGCAGTACTTC
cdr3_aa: CASSYSSGSSYEQYF

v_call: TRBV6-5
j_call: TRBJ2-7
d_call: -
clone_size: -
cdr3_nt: TGTGCCAGCAGTTACAAGGGTCCGGGCGAGCAGTACTTC
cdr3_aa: CASSYKGPGEQYF

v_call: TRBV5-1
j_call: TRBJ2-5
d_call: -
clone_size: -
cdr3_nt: TGCGCCAGCAGCTTGGCAGAACAAGAGACCCAGTACTTC
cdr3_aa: CASSLAEQETQYF

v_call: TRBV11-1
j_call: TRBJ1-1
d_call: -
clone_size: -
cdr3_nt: TGTGCCAGCAGCTGGCTAGGAGGGAACACTGAAGCTTTCTTT
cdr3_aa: CASSWLGGNTEAFF

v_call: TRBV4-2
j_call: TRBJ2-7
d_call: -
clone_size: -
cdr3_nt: TGTGCCAGCGCCCCTGCAGGTGCATATCCCAACGAGCAGTACTTC
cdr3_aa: CASAPAGAYPNEQYF

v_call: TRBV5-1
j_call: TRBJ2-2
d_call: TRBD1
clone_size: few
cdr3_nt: TGCGCCAGCAGCTTGAATCCCGGACAGGGGGCCGGGGAGCTGTTTTTT
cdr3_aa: CASSLNPGQGAGELFF

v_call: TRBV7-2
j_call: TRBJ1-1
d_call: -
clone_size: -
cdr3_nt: TGTGCCAGCAGCTGGCAGGGTCGATGGACTGAAGCTTTCTTT
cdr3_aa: CASSWQGRWTEAFF

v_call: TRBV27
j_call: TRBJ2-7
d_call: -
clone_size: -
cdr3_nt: TGTGCCAGCAGTCCACTCCTTCGGGCCGTTAGCTCCTACGAGCAGTACTTC
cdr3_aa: CASSPLLRAVSSYEQYF

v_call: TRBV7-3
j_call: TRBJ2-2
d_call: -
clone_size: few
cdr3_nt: TGTGCCAGCAGCCCCGTCGGGGAGCTGTTTTTT
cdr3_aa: CASSPVGELFF

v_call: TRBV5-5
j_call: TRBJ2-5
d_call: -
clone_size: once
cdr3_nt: TGTGCCAGCAGCCTGTTGGGACAAATCCAAGAGACCCAGTACTTC
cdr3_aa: CASSLLGQIQETQYF

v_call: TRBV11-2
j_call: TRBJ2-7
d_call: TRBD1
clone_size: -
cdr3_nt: TGTGCCAGCAGTCTTACAAGGGACAGCGTTTCCTACGAGCAGTACTTC
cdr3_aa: CASSLTRDSVSYEQYF

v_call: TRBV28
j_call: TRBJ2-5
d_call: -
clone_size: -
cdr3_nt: TGTGCCAGCAGTTTTAGTTCTCGGCCAGAGACCCAGTACTTC
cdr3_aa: CASSFSSRPETQYF

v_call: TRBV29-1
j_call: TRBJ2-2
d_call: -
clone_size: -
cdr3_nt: TGCAGCGTTGGGGGGGGCCGGGGCACCGGGGAGCTGTTTTTT
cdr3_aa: CSVGGGRGTGELFF

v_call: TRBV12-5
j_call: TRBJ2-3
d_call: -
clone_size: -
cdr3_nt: TGTGCTAGTGGACGTAAAGGAGCAGATACGCAGTATTTT
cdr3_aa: CASGRKGADTQYF

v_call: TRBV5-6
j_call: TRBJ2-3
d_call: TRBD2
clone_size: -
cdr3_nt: TGTGCCAGCAGCCCCGGGACTAGCGGGAGTGATACGCAGTATTTT
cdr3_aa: CASSPGTSGSDTQYF

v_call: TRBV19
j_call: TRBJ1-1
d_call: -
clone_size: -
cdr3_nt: TGTGCCAGTAGTATAAACAGGGACACTGAAGCTTTCTTT
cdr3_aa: CASSINRDTEAFF

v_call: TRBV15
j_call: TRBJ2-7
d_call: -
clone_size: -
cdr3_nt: TGTGCCACCAGCAGAGATCGGGGCTTCACCTACGAGCAGTACTTC
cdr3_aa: CATSRDRGFTYEQYF

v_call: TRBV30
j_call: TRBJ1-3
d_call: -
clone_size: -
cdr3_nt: TGTGCCTGGAGTGGGACCTCTGGAAACACCATATATTTT
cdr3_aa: CAWSGTSGNTIYF

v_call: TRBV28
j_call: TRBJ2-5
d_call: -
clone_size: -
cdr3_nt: TGTGCCAGCAGTTTAAGGAGGGGACAAGAGACCCAGTACTTC
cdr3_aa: CASSLRRGQETQYF

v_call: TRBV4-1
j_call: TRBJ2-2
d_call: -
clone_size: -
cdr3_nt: TGCGCCAGCAGCCAAGGCGCCCGGTTGAACACCGGGGAGCTGTTTTTT
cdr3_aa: CASSQGARLNTGELFF

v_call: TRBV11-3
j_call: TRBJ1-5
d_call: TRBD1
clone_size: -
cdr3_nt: TGTGCCAGCAGCCGGGACAGGGGCAATCAGCCCCAGCATTTT
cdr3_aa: CASSRDRGNQPQHF

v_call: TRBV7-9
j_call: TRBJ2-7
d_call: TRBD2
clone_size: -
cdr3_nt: TGTGCCAGCAGCCTCGCGGGGGGTTCCTACGAGCAGTACTTC
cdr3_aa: CASSLAGGSYEQYF

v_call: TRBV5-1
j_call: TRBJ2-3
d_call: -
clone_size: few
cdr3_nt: TGCGCCAGCAGCCGGGCCTCAGATACGCAGTATTTT
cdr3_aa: CASSRASDTQYF

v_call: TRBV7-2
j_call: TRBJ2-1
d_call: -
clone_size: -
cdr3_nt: TGTGCCAGCAGCATTGCCCTAAATCCTCCGGTGAATGAGCAGTTCTTC
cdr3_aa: CASSIALNPPVNEQFF

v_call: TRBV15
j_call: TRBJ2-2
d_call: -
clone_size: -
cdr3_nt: TGTGCCACCAGCAGAGATAGCCACCGGGAGCTGTTTTTT
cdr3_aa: CATSRDSHRELFF

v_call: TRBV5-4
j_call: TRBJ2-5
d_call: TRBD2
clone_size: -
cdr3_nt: TGTGCCAGCAGCTCCGGGACTACGCCAATTGTCCTAGAGACCCAGTACTTC
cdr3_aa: CASSSGTTPIVLETQYF

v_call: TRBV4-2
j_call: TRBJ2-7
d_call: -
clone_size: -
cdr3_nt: TGTGCCCCGGCGTCAGGGAGCTCCTACGAGCAGTACTTC
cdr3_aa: CAPASGSSYEQYF

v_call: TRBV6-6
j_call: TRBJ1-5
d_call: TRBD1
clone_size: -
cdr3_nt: TGTGCCAGCATTGGACAGGGCAATCAGCCCCAGCATTTT
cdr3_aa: CASIGQGNQPQHF

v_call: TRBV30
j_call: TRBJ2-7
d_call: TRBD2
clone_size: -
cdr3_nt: TGTGCCTGGAGAACCGGGACTAGCGGGGACGAGCAGTACTTC
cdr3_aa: CAWRTGTSGDEQYF

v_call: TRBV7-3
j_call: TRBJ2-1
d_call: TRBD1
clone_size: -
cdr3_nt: TGTGCCAGCAGCGAGAGGACAGGGGCCTACAATGAGCAGTTCTTC
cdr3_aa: CASSERTGAYNEQFF

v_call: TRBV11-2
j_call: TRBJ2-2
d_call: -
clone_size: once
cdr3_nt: TGTGCCAGCAGCTCCCGCAGGGAAACCGGGGAGCTGTTTTTT
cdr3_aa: CASSSRRETGELFF

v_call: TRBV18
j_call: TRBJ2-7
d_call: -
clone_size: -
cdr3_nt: TGTGCCAGCTCACCCCGTCCTTGGGCCTACGAGCAGTACTTC
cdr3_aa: CASSPRPWAYEQYF

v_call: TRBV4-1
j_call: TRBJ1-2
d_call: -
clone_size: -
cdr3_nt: TGCGCCAGCAGCCAGGTGGGTCGGAGGAGCCATGGCTACACCTTC
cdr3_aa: CASSQVGRRSHGYTF

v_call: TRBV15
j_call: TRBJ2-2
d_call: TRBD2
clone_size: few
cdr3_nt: TGTGCCACCAGCACTGGGGGGGACACCGGGGAGCTGTTTTTT
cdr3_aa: CATSTGGDTGELFF

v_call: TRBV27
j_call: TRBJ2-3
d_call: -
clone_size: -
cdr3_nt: TGTGCCAGCAGTTTAACACTCCCTTCTAGCACAGATACGCAGTATTTT
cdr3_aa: CASSLTLPSSTDTQYF

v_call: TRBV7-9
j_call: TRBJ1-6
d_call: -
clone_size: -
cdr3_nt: TGTGCCAGCAGCCAGGACCTCTGGGATTCACCCCTCCACTTT
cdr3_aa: CASSQDLWDSPLHF

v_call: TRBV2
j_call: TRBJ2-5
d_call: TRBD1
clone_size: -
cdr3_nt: TGTGCCAGCAGAAACAGGGGGCGCGCGGAGACCCAGTACTTC
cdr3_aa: CASRNRGRAETQYF

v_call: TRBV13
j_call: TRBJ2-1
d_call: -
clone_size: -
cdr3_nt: TGTGCCAGCAGCTTAGCAGCGGAGAGAGGGAGGTCCTACAATGAGCAGTTCTTC
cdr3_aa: CASSLAAERGRSYNEQFF

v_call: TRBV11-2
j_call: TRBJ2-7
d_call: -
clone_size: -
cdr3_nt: TGTGCCAGCAGCTTCGAACGCCGGTACGAGCAGTACTTC
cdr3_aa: CASSFERRYEQYF

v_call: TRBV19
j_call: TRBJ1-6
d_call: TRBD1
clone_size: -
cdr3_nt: TGTGCCAGCACGGGACAGGATAATTCACCCCTCCACTTT
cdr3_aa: CASTGQDNSPLHF

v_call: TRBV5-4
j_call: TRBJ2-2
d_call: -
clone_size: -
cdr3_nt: TGTGCCAGCAGCTCCGTGGCGGGCCTGAACACCGGGGAGCTGTTTTTT
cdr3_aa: CASSSVAGLNTGELFF

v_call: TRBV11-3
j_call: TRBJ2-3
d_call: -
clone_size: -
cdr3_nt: TGTGCCAGCAGCGGAGGGTTCACAGATACGCAGTATTTT
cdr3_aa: CASSGGFTDTQYF

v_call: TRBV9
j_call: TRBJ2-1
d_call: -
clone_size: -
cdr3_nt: TGTGCCAGCAGTTCGGACAACACCTACAATGAGCAGTTCTTC
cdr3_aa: CASSSDNTYNEQFF

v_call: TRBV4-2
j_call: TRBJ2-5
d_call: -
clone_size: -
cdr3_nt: TGTGCCAGCAGCCAAGATTTCCAGACTACGGAGACCCAGTACTTC
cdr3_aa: CASSQDFQTTETQYF

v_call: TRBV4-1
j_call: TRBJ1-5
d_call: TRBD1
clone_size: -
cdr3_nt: TGCGCCAGCAGCCAAGATCGACAGGGGCGCCAGCCCCAGCATTTT
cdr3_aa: CASSQDRQGRQPQHF

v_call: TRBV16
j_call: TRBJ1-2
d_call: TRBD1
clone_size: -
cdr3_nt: TGTGCCAGCAGCCAACGACAGGGGGCAAACTATGGCTACACCTTC
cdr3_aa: CASSQRQGANYGYTF

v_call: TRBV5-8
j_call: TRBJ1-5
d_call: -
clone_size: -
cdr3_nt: TGTGCCAGCAGCTTGTTCAATCAGCCCCAGCATTTT
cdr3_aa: CASSLFNQPQHF